This T cell receptor beta chain stems from a study of T-cell reconstitution after alpha-beta-depleted transplantation in children. Unique molecular identifiers featured in how the TCRbeta library was prepared. One entry per CDR3 protein, called by TCRdb with MiXCR from the PCR reads. The profile shows 350,000 to 400,000 distinct CDR3 sequences, about 14% of them singletons. V dropped 0 bases and J dropped 5; count of bases not matched to a gene: 6. Germline-derived CDR1 and CDR2 are LGHNA and YSLEER. The CDR3 sequence is 15 residues long. This clonotype was counted many times. The genes are TRBV4-3 and TRBJ2-5; TRBD1 aligns across 7 bases. The sample consisted of PBMCs, taken from the stem cell graft. The source is a human donor who donated a stem cell graft to a child with Fanconi anemia. The DNA for the CDR3 is TGCGCCAGCAGCCAAGACGGGACAGTTGGGGAGACCCAGTACTTC. Translated: CASSQDGTVGETQYF.